This TCR beta chain was found in a study of cytotoxic CD8 clonotypes in ibrutinib-treated CLL. On the study more broadly: In all, about a dozen patients were relapsed/refractory, under 16 were treatment-naive and around 17 were IGHV unmutated.

Study-wide points: Treatment saw public clonotypes, which were uncommon, either contract or stay stable.

Germline V CDR1 and CDR2: SGHTA, FQGNSA. The CDR3 spans 15 residues. Germline trimming cut 4 bases from V and 6 bases from J; bases unmatched to any gene: 12. To note about this clone: Its antigen is as yet unknown.

Sequencing used immunoSEQ multiplex PCR; TCRdb keeps in-frame clones, though not all of them. The sample consists of about 76,000 clones, over 65% of them appearing once. The gene calls are TRBV7-2 and TRBJ2-7; TRBD1 aligns across 7 bases. The sequence derives from a human donor with chronic lymphocytic leukemia. Sequenced material: PBMCs, taken after 24 months of ibrutinib treatment. Written as DNA, the CDR3 is TGTGCCAGCAGCTCAATAAACAGGGGTGGGAGCGAGCAGTACTTC. As protein: CASSSINRGGSEQYF.